Shown below are 14 T cell receptor beta chains from a single sample sequenced in a study of CD8 T cells in Susac syndrome. A quantity of roughly 0.5 to 1 ug RNA underwent reverse transcription using random hexamers. TCRdb fed the immunoSEQ multiplex PCR reads into MiXCR, producing one record per CDR3 protein. The sample lists around 180,000 distinct CDR3 sequences, approximately 96% occurring once. Input material: CD4+ T cells from PBMCs. The receptors come from a human donor with multiple sclerosis.

This chain uses TRBV11-2 with TRBJ2-5, with 7 nucleotides matching TRBD1. V shed 1 base and J 4 bases; nucleotides not matched to a gene: 3. The CDR3 is made up of 14 amino acids. CDR1 SGHAT and CDR2 FQNNGV come from the germline V gene. CDR3 DNA sequence: TGTGCCAGCAGCTTAGTCCGACAGGGAGAGACCCAGTACTTC. Translating it yields CASSLVRQGETQYF.

The chain links TRBV3-1 to TRBJ2-7, with D uncertain. This CDR3 region has 17 residues. The germline V gene has CDR1 LGHDT and CDR2 YNNKEL (reference sequence). Trimming left V 0 bases short and J 3 bases short, with 18 bases between. The CDR3: CASSQDSSGRNLYEQYF. CDR3 nucleotide sequence: TGTGCCAGCAGCCAAGACTCCTCGGGCCGAAACCTCTACGAGCAGTACTTC.

This sequence joins TRBV7-9 and TRBJ2-5; 7 bases are a match to TRBD1. Germline V CDR1 and CDR2: SEHNR, FQNEAQ (reference sequence). V dropped 4 bases and J dropped 2; count of bases not matched to a gene: 4. This CDR3 is built from 14 residues. The CDR3: CASSSLGQQETQYF. As DNA, the CDR3 is TGTGCCAGCAGCTCACTGGGACAGCAAGAGACCCAGTACTTC.

The count of this clonotype is one. V gene TRBV30 combines with J gene TRBJ1-6, with D unresolved. In germline, CDR1 is GTSNPN, CDR2 SVGIG (reference sequence). This CDR3 region has 15 residues. The V gene lost 4 bases and the J gene lost 4 bases, with 14 bases spanning the gap. The CDR3 nucleotides are TGTGCCTGGAAGGTGCCCTCCTGGTATAATTCACCCCTCCACTTT. Residues: CAWKVPSWYNSPLHF.

V is TRBV9 and J is TRBJ1-1; D remains ambiguous. The V gene lost 4 bases and the J gene lost 1 base, with 8 bases spanning the gap. The CDR3 sequence is 13 residues long. Per the germline V gene, CDR1 is SGDLS and CDR2 is YYNGEE. CDR3 coding DNA: TGTGCCAGCAGCACGGCACCGAACACTGAAGCTTTCTTT. Residues: CASSTAPNTEAFF. Full variable domain (rest looked up from reference TRBV9 and TRBJ1-1): DSGVTQTPKHLITATGQRVTLRCSPRSGDLSVYWYQQSLDQGLQFLIQYYNGEERAKGNILERFSAQQFPDLHSELNLSSLELGDSALYFCASSTAPNTEAFFGQGTRLTVV.

This chain links TRBV30 with TRBJ1-5; 9 nucleotides match TRBD1. CDR1 GTSNPN and CDR2 SVGIG come from the germline V gene (reference sequence). The CDR3 extends over 15 amino acids. Trimming removed 0 bases from V and 4 bases from J; junction bases left unmatched: 4. CDR3 sequence (DNA): TGTGCCTGGAGTGTCCGGGACAGGGATAATCAGCCCCAGCATTTT. Its protein is CAWSVRDRDNQPQHF.

The chain links TRBV27 to TRBJ1-6; 7 bases are a match to TRBD1. Germline loops: CDR1 MNHEY, CDR2 SMNVEV (reference sequence). This CDR3 is 12 amino acids long. The V and J ends lost 6 bases and 10 bases, in that order; junction bases with no gene match: 3. The CDR3, as DNA: TGTGCCAGCAGACAACAGGGGTCACCCCTCCACTTT. This encodes CASRQQGSPLHF.

Here the CDR3 reads CSAMGGLSGYTF. In nucleotides, the CDR3 is TGCAGTGCTATGGGGGGGCTGAGTGGCTACACCTTC. The chain uses TRBV20-1 and TRBJ1-2; possible D gene TRBD1, 6 bases. CDR3 length equals 12 residues. Trimming stripped 4 bases from V and 7 bases from J, with 13 bases between. Germline lookup yields CDR1 DFQATT and CDR2 SNEGSKA (reference sequence).

The chain joins TRBV28 to TRBJ2-5, with 7 bases that match TRBD1. Germline CDR1 is MDHEN and CDR2 is SYDVKM. The CDR3 loop spans 16 amino acids. Trimming cost V 2 bases and J 1 base; bases outside gene matches: 7. CDR3 amino acids: CASSLSGGTVQETQYF. In DNA form, the CDR3 reads TGTGCCAGCAGTTTAAGCGGTGGGACAGTCCAAGAGACCCAGTACTTC.

The chain employs TRBV7-2 and TRBJ1-1, with 8 positions matching TRBD1. The CDR3 covers 12 residues. Germline CDR1 is SGHTA and CDR2 is FQGNSA. After removal of 5 bases from V and 6 bases from J, the junction contained 2 bases not matched to a gene. CDR3 bases: TGTGCCAGCAGCGTACAGGGGGCTGAAGCTTTCTTT. Translated, it gives CASSVQGAEAFF.

This clonotype was seen a few times. This rearrangement joins TRBV20-1 to TRBJ1-1, with D possibly being TRBD1 (5 bases). The length of the CDR3 is 12 residues. Trimming took 6 bases from V and 2 from J, leaving 10 bases between them. Germline CDR1 is DFQATT and CDR2 is SNEGSKA (reference sequence). The CDR3 nucleotides read TGCAGTGCCAAGAGGGGCAACACTGAAGCTTTCTTT. Its translation is CSAKRGNTEAFF.

J is TRBJ1-6 and V is TRBV5-1, with D possibly TRBD1 on 6 matching bases. The CDR3 length is 15 residues. Trimming took 0 bases from V and 7 from J, leaving 11 bases between them. CDR1 SGHRS and CDR2 YFSETQ come from the germline V gene. CDR3 nucleotide sequence: TGCGCCAGCAGCTTGGACGGGGGCTTCAATTCACCCCTCCACTTT. Its translation is CASSLDGGFNSPLHF.

This rearrangement joins TRBV29-1 to TRBJ2-3; D ambiguous. Germline V lookup: CDR1 SQVTM, CDR2 ANQGSEA. This CDR3 has 13 residues. Trimming took off 3 bases at V and 2 bases at J, with 9 bases between the two ends. Written as DNA, the CDR3 is TGCAGCGTTGATTCACAGTTCACAGATACGCAGTATTTT. This translates into CSVDSQFTDTQYF.

V is TRBV6-5 and J is TRBJ2-2; 9 positions match TRBD2. The CDR3 length is 13 residues. Germline CDR1 reads MNHEY; CDR2 reads SVGAGI. The CDR3 loop reads CAAGGPYTGELFF. CDR3 DNA sequence: TGTGCGGCGGGGGGGCCGTACACCGGGGAGCTGTTTTTT.